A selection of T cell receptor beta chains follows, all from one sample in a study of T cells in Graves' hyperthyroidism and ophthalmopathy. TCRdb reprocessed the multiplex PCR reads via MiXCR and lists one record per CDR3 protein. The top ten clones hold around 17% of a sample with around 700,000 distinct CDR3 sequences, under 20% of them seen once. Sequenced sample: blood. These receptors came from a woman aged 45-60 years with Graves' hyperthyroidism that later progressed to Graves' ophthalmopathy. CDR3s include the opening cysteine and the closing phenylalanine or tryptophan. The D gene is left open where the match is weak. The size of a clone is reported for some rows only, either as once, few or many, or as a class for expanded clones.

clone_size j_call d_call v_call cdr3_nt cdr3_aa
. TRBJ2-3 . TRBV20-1 TGCAGTGCTTTTAACGACGGACCTAGCACAGATACGCAGTATTTT CSAFNDGPSTDTQYF
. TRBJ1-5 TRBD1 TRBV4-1 TGCGCCAGCAGCCAAGGAACCGGGACAGGCTACAATCAGCCCCAGCATTTT CASSQGTGTGYNQPQHF
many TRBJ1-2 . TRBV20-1 TGCAGTGCTCCCGGGCCCTCTAACTATGGCTACACCTTC CSAPGPSNYGYTF
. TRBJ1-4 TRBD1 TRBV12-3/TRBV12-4 TGTGCCAGCAGTCTCTCACAGGGGCCCGGTGAAAAACTGTTTTTT CASSLSQGPGEKLFF
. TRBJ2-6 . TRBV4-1 TGCGCCAGCAGCCCCAGCAGGGGTTCGGGGGCCAACGTCCTGACTTTC CASSPSRGSGANVLTF
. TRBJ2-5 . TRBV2 TGTGCCCAGAGGGGAGACAGTAAAGAGACCCAGTACTTC CAQRGDSKETQYF
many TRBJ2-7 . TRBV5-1 TGCGCCAGCAGCCACCCCGACGGCTACGAGCAGTACTTC CASSHPDGYEQYF
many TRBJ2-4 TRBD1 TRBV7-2 TGTGCCAGCAGCTCCGGACAGGGGGCGGAAAATCCCAAAAACATTCAGTACTTC CASSSGQGAENPKNIQYF
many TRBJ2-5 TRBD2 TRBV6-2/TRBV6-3 TGTGCCAGCAGTTCCCGACTAGCGGGGGCGGGAGAGACCCAGTACTTC CASSSRLAGAGETQYF
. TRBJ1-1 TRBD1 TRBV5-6 TGTGCCAGCAGCTCGAGGACAGGGCGGCCTTTCTTT CASSSRTGRPFF
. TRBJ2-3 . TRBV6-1 TGTGCCAGCAGCTGGCGGGGGCAAAATTGTCCAGATACGCAGTATTTT CASSWRGQNCPDTQYF
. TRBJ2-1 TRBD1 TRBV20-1 TGCAGTGCTAGTAGCCCCGGGACAGGGGTGGGTAATGAGCAGTTCTTC CSASSPGTGVGNEQFF
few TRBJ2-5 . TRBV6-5 TGTGCCAGCAGTCCACTCGGGGGGCTGGGGTACCAAGAGACCCAGTACTTC CASSPLGGLGYQETQYF
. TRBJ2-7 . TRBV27 TGTGCCAGCAGTTTATTGGAGAGCGAGCAGTACTTC CASSLLESEQYF